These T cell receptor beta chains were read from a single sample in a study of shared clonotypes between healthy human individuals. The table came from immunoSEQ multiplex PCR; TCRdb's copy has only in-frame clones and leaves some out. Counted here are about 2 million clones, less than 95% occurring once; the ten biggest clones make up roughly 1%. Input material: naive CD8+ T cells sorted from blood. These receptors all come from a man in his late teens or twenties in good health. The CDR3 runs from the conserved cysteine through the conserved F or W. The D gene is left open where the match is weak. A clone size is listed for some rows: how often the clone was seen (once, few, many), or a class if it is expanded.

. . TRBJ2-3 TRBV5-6 CASSFREDTQYF TGTGCCAGCAGCTTCAGGGAAGATACGCAGTATTTT
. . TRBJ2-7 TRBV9 CASSVEGRGDYEQYF TGTGCCAGCAGCGTAGAGGGAAGAGGAGACTACGAGCAGTACTTC
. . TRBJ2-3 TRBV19 CASSSGQNVPADTQYF TGTGCCAGTAGTAGTGGACAGAACGTACCCGCAGATACGCAGTATTTT
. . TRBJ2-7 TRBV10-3 CAISDGGPPRPYEQYF TGTGCCATCAGTGATGGGGGACCCCCGAGGCCCTACGAGCAGTACTTC
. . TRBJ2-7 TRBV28 CASSAGVGAYEQYF TGTGCCAGCAGCGCAGGGGTGGGCGCCTACGAGCAGTACTTC
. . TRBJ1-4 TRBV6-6 CASTGTSFGNEKLFF TGTGCCAGCACTGGAACTTCATTCGGGAATGAAAAACTGTTTTTT
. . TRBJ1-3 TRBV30 CAWSVDSGNTIYF TGTGCCTGGAGTGTGGACTCTGGAAACACCATATATTTT
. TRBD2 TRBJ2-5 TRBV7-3 CASSLTASGVETQYF TGTGCCAGCAGCTTAACTGCTAGCGGGGTAGAGACCCAGTACTTC
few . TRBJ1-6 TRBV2 CASSGDASLDSSYNSPLHF TGTGCCAGCAGCGGAGACGCATCGTTGGACAGCTCCTATAATTCACCCCTCCACTTT
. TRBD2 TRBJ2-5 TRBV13 CASSLALAGGQETQYF TGTGCCAGCAGCTTAGCTCTAGCGGGGGGTCAAGAGACCCAGTACTTC
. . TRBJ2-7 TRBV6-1 CASSDRYPRNEQYF TGTGCCAGCAGTGACCGATATCCGCGAAACGAGCAGTACTTC
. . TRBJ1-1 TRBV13 CASSPPHTEAFF TGTGCCAGCAGCCCACCCCATACTGAAGCTTTCTTT
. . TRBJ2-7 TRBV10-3 CASSYEAGVNEQYF TGTGCCAGCAGTTACGAGGCAGGGGTGAACGAGCAGTACTTC
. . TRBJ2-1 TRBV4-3 CASSRLTSTNNEQFF TGCGCCAGCAGCCGCTTGACTAGTACAAACAATGAGCAGTTCTTC
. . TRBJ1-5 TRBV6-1 CASSGRNNQPQHF TGTGCCAGCAGTGGACGGAACAATCAGCCCCAGCATTTT
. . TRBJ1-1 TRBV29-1 CSVDPRSVKGTEAFF TGCAGCGTTGACCCACGGTCCGTCAAGGGGACTGAAGCTTTCTTT
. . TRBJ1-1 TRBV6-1 CASSELVFDPYFNTEAFF TGTGCCAGCAGTGAATTAGTATTCGATCCCTACTTCAACACTGAAGCTTTCTTT
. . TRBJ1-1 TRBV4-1 CASSQVSTEVNTEAFF TGCGCCAGCAGCCAAGTCTCCACGGAGGTGAACACTGAAGCTTTCTTT
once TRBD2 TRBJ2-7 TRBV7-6 CASSSSGSSYEQYF TGTGCCAGCAGCAGTAGCGGGAGCTCCTACGAGCAGTACTTC
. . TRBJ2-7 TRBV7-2 CASSEAGYYEQYF TGTGCCAGCAGCGAAGCAGGGTACTACGAGCAGTACTTC
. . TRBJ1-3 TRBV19 CASSASDGNTIYF TGTGCCAGTAGTGCGTCCGATGGAAACACCATATATTTT
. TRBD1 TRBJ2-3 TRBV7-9 CASSLVGQGSDTQYF TGTGCCAGCAGCTTAGTGGGACAGGGGTCAGATACGCAGTATTTT
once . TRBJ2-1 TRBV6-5 CASSQSGNEQFF TGTGCCAGCAGTCAAAGCGGGAATGAGCAGTTCTTC
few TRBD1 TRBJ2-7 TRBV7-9 CASRDRGAEQYF TGTGCCAGCCGGGACAGGGGGGCCGAGCAGTACTTC
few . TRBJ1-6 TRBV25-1 CASTGGSPLHF TGTGCCAGCACTGGCGGGTCACCCCTCCACTTT
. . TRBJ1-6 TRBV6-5 CASSSHAGPLHF TGTGCCAGCAGCTCCCACGCCGGGCCCCTCCACTTT
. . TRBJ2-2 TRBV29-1 CSVEAGGGTGELFF TGCAGCGTTGAAGCTGGGGGTGGCACCGGGGAGCTGTTTTTT
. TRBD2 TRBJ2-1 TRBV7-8 CASSLALLAGDNEQFF TGTGCCAGCAGCTTAGCGTTACTAGCGGGTGACAATGAGCAGTTCTTC
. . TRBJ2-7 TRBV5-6 CASSLGRPYEQYF TGTGCCAGCAGCTTGGGCAGACCCTACGAGCAGTACTTC
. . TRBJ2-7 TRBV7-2 CASSLEGITYEQYF TGTGCCAGCAGCTTGGAGGGCATAACTTACGAGCAGTACTTC
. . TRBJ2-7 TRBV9 CASSVGASSYEQYF TGTGCCAGCAGCGTAGGGGCCAGTTCCTACGAGCAGTACTTC
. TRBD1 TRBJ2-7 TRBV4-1 CASSLVGQGPYEQYF TGCGCCAGCAGCCTCGTAGGACAGGGTCCCTACGAGCAGTACTTC
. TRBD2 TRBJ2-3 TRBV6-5 CASTKLAGATDTQYF TGTGCCAGCACTAAACTAGCGGGTGCCACAGATACGCAGTATTTT
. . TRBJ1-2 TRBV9 CASGAGDGYTF TGTGCCAGTGGGGCAGGGGATGGCTACACCTTC
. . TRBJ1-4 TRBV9 CASSVGTAEKLFF TGTGCCAGCAGCGTAGGGACAGCCGAAAAACTGTTTTTT
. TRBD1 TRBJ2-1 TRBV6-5 CASSYRQGDYNEQFF TGTGCCAGCAGTTACCGACAGGGCGACTACAATGAGCAGTTCTTC